This T cell receptor beta chain was identified in a study of T cell responses to AZD1222 COVID-19 vaccine. Study observations and caveats: The study sampled repertoires only after the peak T cell response. Baseline seropositivity characterized only a handful of AZD1222 recipients. Females made up more of the donors, who were largely white British, and clonal diversity may have come out too low.

Note on this clone: No antigen is known for it.

J was trimmed by 14 bases and V by 9 bases; bases with no gene match: 6. The CDR3 is 11 amino acids. The germline CDR1 and CDR2 sequences are MNHEY and SVGAGI. TCRdb's copy holds only in-frame clones and misses some; the assay was immunoSEQ multiplex PCR. Of about 120,000 clones in the sample, about 91% are singletons; the top ten hold about 5%. This TCR was sampled from an adult in good health. V is TRBV6-5 and J is TRBJ1-6, with 8 positions matching TRBD1. Sequenced here: peripheral blood, sampled on day 0 of AZD1222 vaccination. The CDR3 nucleotides are TGTGCCAGTAACCGACAGGGGTCCCTCCACTTT. Translated: CASNRQGSLHF.